A single sample is the source of the 10 T cell receptor beta chains below, sequenced in a study of T-cell memory formation after mild COVID-19. One entry per CDR3 protein, called by TCRdb with MiXCR from the 5' RACE reads. The profile shows approximately 410,000 distinct CDR3 sequences, 20% to 25% of them singletons. The sample was PBMCs or a T cell subset sorted from them (not recorded which). Receptor source: an adult woman who had mild COVID-19 (a few samples of this study predate the infection). Cell type and time point are not known.

This clonotype has just a few counts. The J gene is TRBJ2-1, the V gene TRBV24-1; the match to TRBD2 covers 8 bases. CDR3 length equals 15 residues. The germline V gene has CDR1 KGHDR and CDR2 SFDVKD. Trimming removed 4 bases from V and 8 bases from J; junction bases left unmatched: 9. In DNA form, the CDR3 reads TGTGCCACCAGTGACCCCGGGGGGGGTCTTGATGAGCAGTTCTTC. Translation: CATSDPGGGLDEQFF.

There are a few counts of this clonotype. The V gene is TRBV5-1, the J gene TRBJ1-4; 8 nucleotides line up with TRBD1. CDR1 and CDR2 from the germline V gene are SGHRS and YFSETQ. The trim removed 4 bases at V and 4 bases at J, leaving 3 bases unmatched. CDR3 length: 14 amino acids. The CDR3 region is CASSPGQVNEKLFF. The CDR3 coding sequence is TGCGCCAGCAGCCCGGGACAGGTTAATGAAAAACTGTTTTTT.

The chain uses TRBV5-6 and TRBJ1-2; TRBD1 agrees at 7 bases. With 2 bases clipped from V and 6 bases from J, the junction kept 7 bases outside the gene matches. The CDR3 length is 14 residues. Germline V lookup: CDR1 SGHDT, CDR2 YYEEEE. CDR3 DNA sequence: TGTGCCAGCAGCTTCGGACAGGTGGGGAATGGCTACACCTTC. Translating it yields CASSFGQVGNGYTF. The entire variable domain, with the rest obtained from reference TRBV5-6 and TRBJ1-2, is as follows: DAGVTQSPTHLIKTRGQQVTLRCSPKSGHDTVSWYQQALGQGPQFIFQYYEEEERQRGNFPDRFSGHQFPNYSSELNVNALLLGDSALYLCASSFGQVGNGYTFGSGTRLTVV.

The genes are TRBV12-3 or TRBV12-4 and TRBJ1-4; a possible D gene is TRBD1 (6 bases). Trimming took off 7 bases at V and 7 bases at J, with 19 bases between the two ends. The CDR3 consists of 15 residues. The CDR3 here is CASTSKGVRGEKLFF. The DNA for the CDR3 is TGTGCCAGCACCTCGAAGGGGGTGAGGGGTGAAAAACTGTTTTTT.

The CDR3 region has the DNA TGTGCCAGCACCCCATTCGGGGGCGGGGACAATGAGCAGTTCTTC. Translation gives CASTPFGGGDNEQFF. The rearrangement links TRBV7-3 to TRBJ2-1; the D call may be TRBD1 or TRBD2 (6 bases each). The CDR3 totals 15 residues. CDR1 and CDR2 from the germline V gene are SGHTA and FQGTGA. V was pared by 7 bases and J by 5 bases, with 18 bases between. Variable domain in full (rest from reference TRBV7-3 and TRBJ2-1): GAGVSQTPSNKVTEKGKYVELRCDPISGHTALYWYRQSLGQGPEFLIYFQGTGAADDSGLPNDRFFAVRPEGSVSTLKIQRTERGDSAVYLCASTPFGGGDNEQFFGPGTRLTVL.

J is TRBJ2-5 and V is TRBV7-3, with D possibly matching TRBD1 (6 bases). Trimming left V 4 bases short and J 4 bases short, with 16 bases between. The germline V gene has CDR1 SGHTA and CDR2 FQGTGA. The CDR3 is 15 residues long. CDR3 protein: CASSSFPDRRETQYF. The CDR3 DNA reads as TGTGCCAGCAGCTCCTTCCCCGACAGGAGAGAGACCCAGTACTTC.

The rearrangement uses TRBV19 and TRBJ2-4; D might be TRBD1 (6 bases). There are 13 residues in the CDR3. V shed 6 bases and J shed 5 bases, with 11 bases lying between them. Germline V lookup: CDR1 LNHDA, CDR2 SQIVND (reference sequence). The CDR3 is CASSYRDQNIQYF. The CDR3 nucleotides read TGTGCCAGTAGCTACAGGGACCAAAACATTCAGTACTTC.

V and J are TRBV20-1 and TRBJ2-3; D is unclear. CDR3 size: 12 residues. Trimming shortened V by 5 bases and J by 1 base, and 7 bases separated the two germline ends. Germline CDR1 DFQATT, CDR2 SNEGSKA (reference sequence). This CDR3 reads CSAGSRTDTQYF. The CDR3 region has the DNA TGCAGTGCTGGAAGCCGCACAGATACGCAGTATTTT.

This clonotype was observed a few times. The J gene is TRBJ2-6, the V gene TRBV6-5, with 7 bases matching TRBD2. CDR3 length: 15 residues. The ends lost 6 bases at V and 2 bases at J; junction bases unmatched: 4. CDR1 MNHEY and CDR2 SVGAGI come from the germline V gene. CDR3 loop: CASRGGVAGANVLTF. The CDR3 DNA sequence: TGTGCCAGCAGGGGAGGGGTCGCTGGGGCCAACGTCCTGACTTTC.

The sample holds a few counts of this clonotype. The V gene is TRBV12-3 or TRBV12-4, the J gene TRBJ2-6; D is uncertain. The CDR3 is 16 amino acids. Trimming stripped 5 bases from V and 1 base from J, with 12 bases between. The CDR3 sequence: CASSQSLGSGANVLTF. For the CDR3, the DNA is TGTGCCAGCAGTCAAAGCTTGGGGTCTGGGGCCAACGTCCTGACTTTC.